A selection of T cell receptor beta chains follows, all from one sample in a study of shared clonotypes between healthy human individuals. The protocol was immunoSEQ multiplex PCR, while the TCRdb copy is restricted to in-frame clones and leaves out a portion. The sample shows 630,000 or so clones, 95% to 98% of them seen only once. The specimen was naive CD8+ T cells sorted from blood. These receptor sequences come from a man aged 25-40 years in good health. Both conserved end residues are part of each CDR3. A D gene is named only where the DNA matches it firmly. A clone size is listed for some rows: how often the clone was seen (once, few, many), or a class if it is expanded.

TRBJ1-5	TRBV15	.	.	TGTGCCACCAGCAGAGGCGGGGGGGAGCCCCAGCATTTT	CATSRGGGEPQHF
TRBJ1-1	TRBV29-1	.	.	TGCAGCGTCTACCCGGGCCAGGAAAAGAACACTGAAGCTTTCTTT	CSVYPGQEKNTEAFF
TRBJ2-1	TRBV11-2	.	.	TGTGCCAGCAGCCAACCCGGGCTAGCCGGCGGGCAGTTCTTC	CASSQPGLAGGQFF
TRBJ2-3	TRBV12-5	.	.	TGTGCTAGTGGTTTGGGAGAAGAGATTCTATACACAGATACGCAGTATTTT	CASGLGEEILYTDTQYF
TRBJ2-3	TRBV7-6	.	once	TGTGCCAGCAGCTTAGGAGTGGGAGGAAACACAGATACGCAGTATTTT	CASSLGVGGNTDTQYF
TRBJ2-2	TRBV7-9	.	.	TGTGCCAGCAGCGAGGGCCCCAGAAACACCGGGGAGCTGTTTTTT	CASSEGPRNTGELFF
TRBJ2-5	TRBV14	.	.	TGTGCCAGCAGCCAAGATAAGGAAGAGACCCAGTACTTC	CASSQDKEETQYF
TRBJ2-2	TRBV19	TRBD2	.	TGTGCCAGTACGCGGGAGGGCCTCGGGACCGGGGAGCTGTTTTTT	CASTREGLGTGELFF
TRBJ2-7	TRBV19	.	.	TGTGCCAGTAGTATAGATCACGTCGGGTACGAGCAGTACTTC	CASSIDHVGYEQYF
TRBJ2-7	TRBV9	.	once	TGTGCCAGCAGCGAGGACAGCGCCCTGGGGGAGCAGTACTTC	CASSEDSALGEQYF
TRBJ2-1	TRBV28	TRBD2	.	TGTGCCAGCAGTTTTGTGGGTAGCGGGAGTTCCGGTGAGCAGTTCTTC	CASSFVGSGSSGEQFF
TRBJ2-7	TRBV4-1	.	.	TGCGCCAGCAGCCAAGGAACTAGCAGCTCCTACGAGCAGTACTTC	CASSQGTSSSYEQYF
TRBJ1-5	TRBV27	.	.	TGTGCCAGCAGTTTCGGGGGGAATCAGCCCCAGCATTTT	CASSFGGNQPQHF
TRBJ2-1	TRBV19	TRBD2	.	TGTGCCAGTAGTCCAAGACTAGCGGCCAATGAGCAGTTCTTC	CASSPRLAANEQFF
TRBJ2-7	TRBV6-1	TRBD1	.	TGTGCCAGCAATGGACAGGGCTTCTACGAGCAGTACTTC	CASNGQGFYEQYF
TRBJ2-7	TRBV18	.	.	TGTGCCAGCTCACCGGGGCGAGGAGGGTCCTACGAGCAGTACTTC	CASSPGRGGSYEQYF
TRBJ2-1	TRBV9	TRBD2	.	TGTGCCAGCAGCGCCGGGAGGCAGCGGACTAGCGATCACAATGAGCAGTTCTTC	CASSAGRQRTSDHNEQFF
TRBJ2-7	TRBV27	.	once	TGTGCCAGCAGCGGAACCTCGGGGGTCTACGAGCAGTACTTC	CASSGTSGVYEQYF
TRBJ2-3	TRBV10-3	TRBD2	.	TGTGCCATCAGTGAGTCCCCTAGCGGGGCCAAGAGCAGCACAGATACGCAGTATTTT	CAISESPSGAKSSTDTQYF
TRBJ2-6	TRBV9	.	.	TGTGCCAGCAGCACTCGGGGTCCGTGGGGCTCTGGGGCCAACGTCCTGACTTTC	CASSTRGPWGSGANVLTF
TRBJ2-7	TRBV7-8	TRBD2	once	TGTGCCAGCAGCTTAGCCCTACTAGCGGCTTCCTACGAGCAGTACTTC	CASSLALLAASYEQYF
TRBJ1-1	TRBV9	.	.	TGTGCCAGCAGCCCCTATAACAGGAACACTGAAGCTTTCTTT	CASSPYNRNTEAFF
TRBJ2-7	TRBV29-1	.	.	TGCAGCGTTGGTGGGACTAGGGGGCGAGACGAGCAGTACTTC	CSVGGTRGRDEQYF
TRBJ1-1	TRBV7-9	TRBD1	.	TGTGCCAGCAACATACCGGGACAGCAAAATACTGAAGCTTTCTTT	CASNIPGQQNTEAFF
TRBJ2-1	TRBV14	.	.	TGTGCCAGCAGCCAAGATCACTATTACAATGAGCAGTTCTTC	CASSQDHYYNEQFF
TRBJ1-5	TRBV7-9	.	.	TGTGCCAGCGGGCGAGGTCAGCCCCAGCATTTT	CASGRGQPQHF
TRBJ2-3	TRBV6-1	TRBD1	.	TGTGCCAGCAGTGAATACGGACAGGCGACAGATACGCAGTATTTT	CASSEYGQATDTQYF
TRBJ2-3	TRBV7-2	.	.	TGTGCCAGCAGCTTAGCCGGGCGGGATACGCAGTATTTT	CASSLAGRDTQYF
TRBJ2-1	TRBV15	.	.	TGTGCCACCAGCAGAGTTTGGGGGGCTAGCTACAATGAGCAGTTCTTC	CATSRVWGASYNEQFF
TRBJ2-7	TRBV7-8	TRBD2	.	TGTGCCAGCAGCTTAGAACTAGCGGACTCCTACGAGCAGTACTTC	CASSLELADSYEQYF
TRBJ2-3	TRBV2	TRBD2	.	TGTGCCAGCAGTGGACTAGCGGGGCCATCCGCGCCCCCAGATACGCAGTATTTT	CASSGLAGPSAPPDTQYF
TRBJ2-7	TRBV30	.	.	TGTGCCTGGAGGGTGGCCTACGAGCAGTACTTC	CAWRVAYEQYF
TRBJ2-5	TRBV6-5	.	.	TGTGCCAGCAGTGCCTCTGCGGTGATAATGGAGACCCAGTACTTC	CASSASAVIMETQYF
TRBJ2-1	TRBV29-1	TRBD2	.	TGCAGCGGCTCAGCTAGCGGATACAATGAGCAGTTCTTC	CSGSASGYNEQFF
TRBJ2-3	TRBV5-1	.	.	TGCGCCAGCAGCCGGACGCGGGGACAACTAGATACGCAGTATTTT	CASSRTRGQLDTQYF
TRBJ2-1	TRBV6-1	.	.	TGTGCCAGCAGTGAAGACAACAGGGCTGTCCACAATGAGCAGTTCTTC	CASSEDNRAVHNEQFF
TRBJ2-1	TRBV11-2	TRBD2	.	TGTGCCAGCAGCTTCCCATGGACTAGCGGGGGGCTAGGCAATGAGCAGTTCTTC	CASSFPWTSGGLGNEQFF
TRBJ1-2	TRBV29-1	TRBD1	.	TGCAGCGTTGAAGATCGGACAGGGATCGTAGACTATGGCTACACCTTC	CSVEDRTGIVDYGYTF
TRBJ2-5	TRBV9	.	.	TGTGCCAGCAGCGTAGTCGCAGGCAGGGCTGAGACCCAGTACTTC	CASSVVAGRAETQYF
TRBJ2-2	TRBV10-3	TRBD2	.	TGTGCCATCAGTGAGGCGGACGTACTAGCGGGAGGGAACACCGGGGAGCTGTTTTTT	CAISEADVLAGGNTGELFF
TRBJ2-7	TRBV14	.	.	TGTGCCAGCAGCCAATTACCCAAGTCCTACGAGCAGTACTTC	CASSQLPKSYEQYF
TRBJ2-7	TRBV4-3	.	.	TGCGCCAGCAGCCCTGGGAGGTACCGCGAGCAGTACTTC	CASSPGRYREQYF
TRBJ2-7	TRBV6-5	.	.	TGTGCCAGCAGTCCAGGGCGTACGTACGAGCAGTACTTC	CASSPGRTYEQYF